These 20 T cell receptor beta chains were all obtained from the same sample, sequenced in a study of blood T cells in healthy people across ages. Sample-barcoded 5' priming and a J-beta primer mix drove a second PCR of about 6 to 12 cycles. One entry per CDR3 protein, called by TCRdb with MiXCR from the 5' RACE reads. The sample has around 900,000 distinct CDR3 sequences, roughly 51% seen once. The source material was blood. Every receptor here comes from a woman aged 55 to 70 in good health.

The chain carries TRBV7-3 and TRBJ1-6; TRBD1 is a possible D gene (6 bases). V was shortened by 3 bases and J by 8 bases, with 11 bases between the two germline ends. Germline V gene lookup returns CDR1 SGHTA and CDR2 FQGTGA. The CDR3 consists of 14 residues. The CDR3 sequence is CASSLGGKDSPLHF. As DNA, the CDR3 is TGTGCCAGCAGCTTGGGGGGCAAGGATTCACCCCTCCACTTT.

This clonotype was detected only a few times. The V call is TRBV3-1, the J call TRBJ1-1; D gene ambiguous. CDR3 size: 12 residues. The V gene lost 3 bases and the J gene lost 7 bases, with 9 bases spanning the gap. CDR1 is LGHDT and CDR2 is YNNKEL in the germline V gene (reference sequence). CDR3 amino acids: CASSHYDSEAFF. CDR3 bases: TGTGCCAGCAGCCATTACGATAGTGAAGCTTTCTTT.

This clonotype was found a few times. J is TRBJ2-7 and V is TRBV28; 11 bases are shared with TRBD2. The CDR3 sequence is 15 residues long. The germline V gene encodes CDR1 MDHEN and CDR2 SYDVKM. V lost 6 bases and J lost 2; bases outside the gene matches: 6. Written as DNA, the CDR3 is TGTGCCAGCAGGGCTAGCGGGAGGCCACCCTACGAGCAGTACTTC. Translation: CASRASGRPPYEQYF.

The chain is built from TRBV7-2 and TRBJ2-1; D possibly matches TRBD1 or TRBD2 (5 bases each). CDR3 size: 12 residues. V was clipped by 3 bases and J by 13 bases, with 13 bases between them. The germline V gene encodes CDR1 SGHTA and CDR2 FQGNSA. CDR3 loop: CASSLFGAIQFF. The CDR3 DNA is TGTGCCAGCAGCTTGTTCGGGGCCATCCAGTTCTTC.

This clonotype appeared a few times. The CDR3 region has the DNA TGTGCCAGCACCCCCTTCCAGAGCTCCTACGAGCAGTACTTC. This gives the protein CASTPFQSSYEQYF. The V call is TRBV7-8, the J call TRBJ2-7; unclear D gene. V was pared by 7 bases and J by 0 bases, with 13 bases between. The germline V gene encodes CDR1 SGHVS and CDR2 FQNEAQ. The CDR3 runs 14 residues. The full variable domain, its missing parts supplied by reference TRBV7-8 and TRBJ2-7, is GAGVSQSPRYKVAKRGQDVALRCDPISGHVSLFWYQQALGQGPEFLTYFQNEAQLDKSGLPSDRFFAERPEGSVSTLKIQRTQQEDSAVYLCASTPFQSSYEQYFGPGTRLTVT.

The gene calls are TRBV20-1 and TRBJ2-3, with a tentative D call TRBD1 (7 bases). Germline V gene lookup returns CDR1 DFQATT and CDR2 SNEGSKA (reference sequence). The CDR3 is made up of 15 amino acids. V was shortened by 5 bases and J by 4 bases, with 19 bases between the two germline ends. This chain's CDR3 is CSAPPAQGEADTQYF. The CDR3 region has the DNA TGCAGTGCTCCCCCCGCTCAGGGGGAGGCAGATACGCAGTATTTT.

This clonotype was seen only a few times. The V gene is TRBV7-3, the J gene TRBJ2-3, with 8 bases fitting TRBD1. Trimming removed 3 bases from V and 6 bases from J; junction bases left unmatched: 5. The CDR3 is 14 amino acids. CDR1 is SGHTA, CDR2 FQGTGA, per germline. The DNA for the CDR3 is TGTGCCAGCAGCTTCATGGGACAGGAGGATACGCAGTATTTT. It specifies CASSFMGQEDTQYF.

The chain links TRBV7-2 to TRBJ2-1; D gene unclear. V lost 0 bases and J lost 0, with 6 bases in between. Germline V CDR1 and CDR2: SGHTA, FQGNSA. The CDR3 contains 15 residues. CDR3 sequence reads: CASSLALGSYNEQFF. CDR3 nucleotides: TGTGCCAGCAGCTTAGCCCTCGGCTCCTACAATGAGCAGTTCTTC.

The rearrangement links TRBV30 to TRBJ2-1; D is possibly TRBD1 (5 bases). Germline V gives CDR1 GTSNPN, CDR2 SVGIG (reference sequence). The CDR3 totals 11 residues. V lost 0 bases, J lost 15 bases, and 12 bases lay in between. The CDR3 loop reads CAWSVMAGWFF. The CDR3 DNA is TGTGCCTGGAGTGTTATGGCAGGGTGGTTCTTC.

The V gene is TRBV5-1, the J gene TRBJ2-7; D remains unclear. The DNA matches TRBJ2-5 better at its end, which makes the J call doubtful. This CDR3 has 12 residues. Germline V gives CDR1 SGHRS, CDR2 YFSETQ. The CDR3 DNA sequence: TGCGCCAGCAGTATACCAGAAGAGACCCAGTACTTC. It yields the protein CASSIPEETQYF.

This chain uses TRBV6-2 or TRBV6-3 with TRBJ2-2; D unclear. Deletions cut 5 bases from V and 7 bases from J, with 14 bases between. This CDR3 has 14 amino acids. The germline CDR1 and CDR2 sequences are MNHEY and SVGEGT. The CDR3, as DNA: TGTGCCAGCAGTCGAAGGAGTTTCGGCGGGGAGCTGTTTTTT. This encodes CASSRRSFGGELFF.

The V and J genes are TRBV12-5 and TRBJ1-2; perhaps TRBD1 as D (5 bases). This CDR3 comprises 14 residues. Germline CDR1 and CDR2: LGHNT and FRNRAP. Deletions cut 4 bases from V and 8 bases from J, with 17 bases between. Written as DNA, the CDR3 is TGTGCTAGTGGTTCTACCCTAGGGGCTGGGGGCTACACCTTC. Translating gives CASGSTLGAGGYTF.

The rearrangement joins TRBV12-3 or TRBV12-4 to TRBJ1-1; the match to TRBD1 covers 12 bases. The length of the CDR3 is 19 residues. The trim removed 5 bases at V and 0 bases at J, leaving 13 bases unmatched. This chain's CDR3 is CASSHLRDRGRRVNTEAFF. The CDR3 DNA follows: TGTGCCAGCAGTCACCTCCGGGACAGGGGGCGGAGGGTGAACACTGAAGCTTTCTTT.

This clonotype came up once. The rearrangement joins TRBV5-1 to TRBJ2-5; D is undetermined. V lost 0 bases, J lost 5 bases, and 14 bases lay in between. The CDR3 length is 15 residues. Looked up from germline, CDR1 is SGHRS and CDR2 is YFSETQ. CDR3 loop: CASSLVASGRETQYF. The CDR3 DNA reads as TGCGCCAGCAGCTTGGTGGCTAGTGGGCGGGAGACCCAGTACTTC.

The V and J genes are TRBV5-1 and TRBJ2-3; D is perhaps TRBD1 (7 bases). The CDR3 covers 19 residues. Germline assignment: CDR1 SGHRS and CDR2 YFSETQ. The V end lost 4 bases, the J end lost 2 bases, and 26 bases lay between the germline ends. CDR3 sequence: CASSDHASGGTEITDTQYF. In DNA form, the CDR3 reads TGCGCCAGCAGCGACCACGCGTCCGGCGGGACAGAGATCACAGATACGCAGTATTTT.

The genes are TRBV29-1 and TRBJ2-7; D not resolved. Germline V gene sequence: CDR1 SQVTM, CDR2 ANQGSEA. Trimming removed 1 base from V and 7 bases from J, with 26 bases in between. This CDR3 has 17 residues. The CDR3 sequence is CSVEGHLLLETYNEQYF. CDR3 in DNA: TGCAGCGTTGAAGGGCATTTACTCCTTGAGACCTACAATGAGCAGTACTTC.

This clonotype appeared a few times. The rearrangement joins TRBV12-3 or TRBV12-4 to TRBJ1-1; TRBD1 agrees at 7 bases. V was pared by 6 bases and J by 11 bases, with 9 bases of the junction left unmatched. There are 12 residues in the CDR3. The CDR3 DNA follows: TGTGCCAGCAGCCCAGGGGGTCCCGTGGCTTTCTTT. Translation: CASSPGGPVAFF.

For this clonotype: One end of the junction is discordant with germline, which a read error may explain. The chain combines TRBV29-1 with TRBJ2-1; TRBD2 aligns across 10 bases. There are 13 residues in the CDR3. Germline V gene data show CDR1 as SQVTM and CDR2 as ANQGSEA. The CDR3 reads CSVGTSGYNGQFF. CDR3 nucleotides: TGCAGCGTTGGGACTAGCGGTTACAATGGGCAGTTCTTC.

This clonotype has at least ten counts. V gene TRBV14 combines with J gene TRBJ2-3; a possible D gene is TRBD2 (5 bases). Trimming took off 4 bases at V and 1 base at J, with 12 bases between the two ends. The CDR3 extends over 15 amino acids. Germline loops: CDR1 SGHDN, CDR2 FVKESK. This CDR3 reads CASSLRDLRTDTQYF. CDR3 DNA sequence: TGTGCCAGCAGCCTCCGGGATTTACGCACAGATACGCAGTATTTT.

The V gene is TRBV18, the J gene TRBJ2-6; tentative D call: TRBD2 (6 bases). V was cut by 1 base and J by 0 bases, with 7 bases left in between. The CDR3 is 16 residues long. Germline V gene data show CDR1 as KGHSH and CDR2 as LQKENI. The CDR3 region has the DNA TGTGCCAGCTCACCACGCGGGGACTCTGGGGCCAACGTCCTGACTTTC. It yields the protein CASSPRGDSGANVLTF.